A single sample is the source of the 9 T cell receptor beta chains below, sequenced in a study of blood T cell repertoires in COVID-19. The repertoire was sequenced with immunoSEQ multiplex PCR; TCRdb's copy has only in-frame clones and lacks some. The table lists about 310,000 clones, about 85% of them singletons. The sample was PBMCs or T cells enriched from blood (not recorded which). The receptors derive from a woman in her 30s who had been exposed to COVID-19.

This chain uses TRBV9 with TRBJ2-1; tentative D call: TRBD1 (6 bases). Germline V gene lookup returns CDR1 SGDLS and CDR2 YYNGEE. This CDR3 has 17 residues. Between the trimmed V and J ends, which lost 4 bases and 0 bases, there was a span of 17 bases. In nucleotides, the CDR3 is TGTGCCAGCAGCCAAGGGGGAAGCATGCCCTCCTACAATGAGCAGTTCTTC. This translates into CASSQGGSMPSYNEQFF. The full variable domain, rest sourced from reference TRBV9 and TRBJ2-1, is DSGVTQTPKHLITATGQRVTLRCSPRSGDLSVYWYQQSLDQGLQFLIQYYNGEERAKGNILERFSAQQFPDLHSELNLSSLELGDSALYFCASSQGGSMPSYNEQFFGPGTRLTVL.

V usage is TRBV2 and J usage is TRBJ2-1; 8 bases match TRBD2. This CDR3 has 17 amino acids. Trimming cost V 7 bases and J 4 bases; bases outside gene matches: 15. CDR1 SNHLY and CDR2 FYNNEI come from the germline V gene. CDR3 protein: CASKEYPGTSLYNEQFF. DNA for the CDR3: TGTGCCAGCAAGGAATATCCTGGGACTAGTCTGTACAATGAGCAGTTCTTC.

This sequence joins TRBV14 and TRBJ1-4; 9 nucleotides line up with TRBD1. The CDR3 runs 16 residues. Germline loops: CDR1 SGHDN, CDR2 FVKESK. J gave up 3 bases and V 5 bases, and 7 bases lay outside the gene matches. The CDR3 spells CASSTRGQGANEKLFF. DNA for the CDR3: TGTGCCAGCAGCACCCGGGGACAGGGAGCTAATGAAAAACTGTTTTTT.

This clone was observed a handful of times. The chain recombines TRBV11-2 with TRBJ2-3, with 7 nucleotides matching TRBD2. The length of the CDR3 is 18 residues. CDR1 SGHAT and CDR2 FQNNGV come from the germline V gene. The V gene end was trimmed by 4 bases and the J gene end by 1 base; junction bases not matched to a gene: 14. In DNA, the CDR3 is TGTGCCAGCAGCTCTAAAGATGTTCAGCGGGGCCGCACAGATACGCAGTATTTT. Its protein product is CASSSKDVQRGRTDTQYF. Complete variable domain (other parts from reference TRBV11-2 and TRBJ2-3): EAGVAQSPRYKIIEKRQSVAFWCNPISGHATLYWYQQILGQGPKLLIQFQNNGVVDDSQLPKDRFSAERLKGVDSTLKIQPAKLEDSAVYLCASSSKDVQRGRTDTQYFGPGTRLTVL.

The rearrangement joins TRBV5-1 to TRBJ2-2; 10 bases are shared with TRBD2. J was trimmed by 0 bases and V by 5 bases; bases with no gene match: 13. The germline CDR1 and CDR2 sequences are SGHRS and YFSETQ. The CDR3 has 19 residues. Here the CDR3 DNA reads TGCGCCAGCAGTAGGCTAGCGGGGGCCCTATATACGAACACCGGGGAGCTGTTTTTT. Encoded protein: CASSRLAGALYTNTGELFF.

By share, this clone ranks as medium-sized. This chain uses TRBV12-5 with TRBJ1-1; 7 bases map to TRBD1. The germline V gene has CDR1 LGHNT and CDR2 FRNRAP. This CDR3 is built from 12 residues. The ends lost 7 bases at V and 4 bases at J; junction bases unmatched: 3. CDR3 DNA sequence: TGTGCTAGTGCCGACAGGGTCACTGAAGCTTTCTTT. This encodes CASADRVTEAFF.

This clone has only a few counts. The chain is built from TRBV4-2 and TRBJ2-5; D gene uncertain. V shed 0 bases and J shed 2 bases, with 7 bases lying between them. The CDR3 sequence is 14 residues long. Germline values: CDR1 LGHNA, CDR2 YNFKEQ. The CDR3 is CASSQDPQQETQYF. The CDR3 DNA reads TGTGCCAGCAGCCAAGACCCCCAACAAGAGACCCAGTACTTC.

The V call is TRBV28, the J call TRBJ1-1; no clear D. Germline loops: CDR1 MDHEN, CDR2 SYDVKM. The CDR3 is made up of 14 amino acids. Trimming cost V 7 bases and J 5 bases, with 17 bases left between them. The CDR3 spells CASTPIERGTEAFF. DNA of the CDR3: TGTGCCAGCACCCCAATTGAGCGAGGAACTGAAGCTTTCTTT.

The rearrangement uses TRBV2 and TRBJ1-3; D is perhaps TRBD1 (6 bases). The CDR3 covers 14 residues. Germline V gene lookup returns CDR1 SNHLY and CDR2 FYNNEI. Trimming removed 8 bases at V and 2 bases at J, with 13 bases between. The chain's CDR3 is CASSRGGAGNTIYF. CDR3 bases: TGTGCCAGCTCCAGAGGGGGAGCTGGAAACACCATATATTTT. The whole variable domain, filled in from reference TRBV2 and TRBJ1-3, reads EPEVTQTPSHQVTQMGQEVILRCVPISNHLYFYWYRQILGQKVEFLVSFYNNEISEKSEIFDDQFSVERPDGSNFTLKIRSTKLEDSAMYFCASSRGGAGNTIYFGEGSWLTVV.